The present T cell receptor (beta chain) was sequenced within a study of blood T cells in healthy people across ages. A second about 6 to 12 cycle PCR used barcoded and J-beta primers. Carrying 12 random nucleotides, a template-switch adaptor labeled each individual cDNA molecule. Each of the samples gave a minimum of 3 million paired-end reads that contained CDR3. MiXCR, applied by TCRdb to the 5' RACE reads, yields one record per CDR3 protein. This repertoire shows 550,000 to 650,000 distinct CDR3 sequences, approximately 30% found once; its top ten account for about a sixth. At least ten counts were recorded for this clonotype. The CDR3 has 13 amino acids. Trimming pared 4 bases from V and 5 bases from J, leaving 12 bases between. Germline V CDR1 and CDR2: SGHRS, YFSETQ. The amount of total RNA extracted per sample was at least 5.5 micrograms.

Sequenced material: blood. The clonotype was recovered from a woman of 80 years or more in good health. The chain is built from TRBV5-1 and TRBJ1-2; D is ambiguous. CDR3 sequence (DNA): TGCGCCAGCAGCCCCGTTGCGGATTATGGCTACACCTTC. This codes for CASSPVADYGYTF.